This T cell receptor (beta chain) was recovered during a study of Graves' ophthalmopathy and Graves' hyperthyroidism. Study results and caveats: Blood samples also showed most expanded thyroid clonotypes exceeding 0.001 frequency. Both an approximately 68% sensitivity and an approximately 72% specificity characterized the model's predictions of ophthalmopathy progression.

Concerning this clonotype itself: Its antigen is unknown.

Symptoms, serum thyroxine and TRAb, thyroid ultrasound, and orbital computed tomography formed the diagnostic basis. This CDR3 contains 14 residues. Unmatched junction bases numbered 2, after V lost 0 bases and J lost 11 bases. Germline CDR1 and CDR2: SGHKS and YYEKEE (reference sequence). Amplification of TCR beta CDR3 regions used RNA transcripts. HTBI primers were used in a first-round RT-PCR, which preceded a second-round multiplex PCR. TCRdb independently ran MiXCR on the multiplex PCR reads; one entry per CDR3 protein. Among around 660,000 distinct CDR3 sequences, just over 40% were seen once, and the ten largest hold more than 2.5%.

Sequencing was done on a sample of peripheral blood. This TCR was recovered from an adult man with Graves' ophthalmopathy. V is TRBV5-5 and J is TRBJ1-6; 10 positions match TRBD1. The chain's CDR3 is CASSLGQGATPLHF. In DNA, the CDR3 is TGTGCCAGCAGCTTGGGACAGGGGGCAACACCCCTCCACTTT.